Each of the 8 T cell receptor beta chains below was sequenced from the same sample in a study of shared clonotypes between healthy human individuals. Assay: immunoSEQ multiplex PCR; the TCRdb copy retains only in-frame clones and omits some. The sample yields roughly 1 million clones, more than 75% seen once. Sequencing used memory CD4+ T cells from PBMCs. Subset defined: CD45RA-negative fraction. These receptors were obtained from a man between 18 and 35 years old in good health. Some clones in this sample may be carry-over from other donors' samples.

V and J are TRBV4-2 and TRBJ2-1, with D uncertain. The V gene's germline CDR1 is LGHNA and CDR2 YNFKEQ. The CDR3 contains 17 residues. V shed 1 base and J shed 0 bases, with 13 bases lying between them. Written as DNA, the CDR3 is TGTGCCAGCAGCCAAGTAACAGTTAGGAGCTCCTACAATGAGCAGTTCTTC. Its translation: CASSQVTVRSSYNEQFF.

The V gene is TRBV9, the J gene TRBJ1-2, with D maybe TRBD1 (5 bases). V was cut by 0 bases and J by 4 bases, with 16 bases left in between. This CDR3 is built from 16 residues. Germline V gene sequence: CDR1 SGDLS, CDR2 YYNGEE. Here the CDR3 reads CASSVASGTSPYGYTF. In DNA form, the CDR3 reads TGTGCCAGCAGCGTAGCTTCGGGGACTTCTCCCTATGGCTACACCTTC.

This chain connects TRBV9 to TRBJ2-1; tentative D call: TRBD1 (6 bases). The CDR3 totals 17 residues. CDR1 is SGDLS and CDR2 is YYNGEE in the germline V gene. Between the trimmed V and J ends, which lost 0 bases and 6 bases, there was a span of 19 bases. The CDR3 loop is CASSVESRTALGNEQFF. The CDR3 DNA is TGTGCCAGCAGCGTAGAGAGTCGGACAGCTCTGGGCAATGAGCAGTTCTTC.

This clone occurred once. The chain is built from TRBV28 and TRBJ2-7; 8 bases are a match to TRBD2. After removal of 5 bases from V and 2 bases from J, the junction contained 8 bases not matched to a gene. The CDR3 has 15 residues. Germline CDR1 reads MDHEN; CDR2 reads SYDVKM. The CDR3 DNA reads TGTGCCAGCAGTGGTAAGCGGGAGCGGGCCTACGAGCAGTACTTC. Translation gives CASSGKRERAYEQYF. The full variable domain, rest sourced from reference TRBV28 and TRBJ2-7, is DVKVTQSSRYLVKRTGEKVFLECVQDMDHENMFWYRQDPGLGLRLIYFSYDVKMKEKGDIPEGYSVSREKKERFSLILESASTNQTSMYLCASSGKRERAYEQYFGPGTRLTVT.

The CDR3 sequence is CASSPRGSQPTDTQYF. In DNA form, the CDR3 reads TGTGCCAGCTCACCTCGGGGTTCTCAGCCCACAGATACGCAGTATTTT. J is TRBJ2-3 and V is TRBV18; TRBD2 might be the D (5 bases). The V gene's germline CDR1 is KGHSH and CDR2 LQKENI. This CDR3 has 16 amino acids. V gave up 3 bases and J gave up 2 bases, with 15 bases separating them.

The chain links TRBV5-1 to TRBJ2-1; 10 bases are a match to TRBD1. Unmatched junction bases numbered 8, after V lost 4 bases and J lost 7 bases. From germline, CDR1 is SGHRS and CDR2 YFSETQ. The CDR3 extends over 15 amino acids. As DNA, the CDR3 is TGCGCCAGCAGCCGGACGGGACAGGGGATAAATGAGCAGTTCTTC. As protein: CASSRTGQGINEQFF.

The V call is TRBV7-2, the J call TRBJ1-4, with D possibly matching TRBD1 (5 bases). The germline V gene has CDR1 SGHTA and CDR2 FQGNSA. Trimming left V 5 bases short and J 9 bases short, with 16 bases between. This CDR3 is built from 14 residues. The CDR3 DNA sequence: TGTGCCAGCAGCCGGCCCCTGGGGGGAAAAAAACTGTTTTTT. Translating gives CASSRPLGGKKLFF.

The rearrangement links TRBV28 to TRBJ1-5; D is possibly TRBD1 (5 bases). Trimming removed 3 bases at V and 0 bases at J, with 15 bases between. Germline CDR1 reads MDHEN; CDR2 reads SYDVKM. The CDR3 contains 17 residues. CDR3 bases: TGTGCCAGCAGTTTCCTCCGATATGGGACTAGCAATCAGCCCCAGCATTTT. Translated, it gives CASSFLRYGTSNQPQHF.